The T cell receptor (beta chain) described here comes from a study of vaccination effects on CD4 cells after COVID-19. In the study overall: Sampling occurred a median 72 days post second dose, range 14 to 241.

Points on this clone: Its antigen remains unidentified.

ViraFEST used viral peptide pools to expand antigen-specific CD4+ T cells before sequencing. Subsequent to less than 13 days of culture, CD4+ T cells were isolated. It was two doses of either the BNT162b2 or mRNA-1273 vaccine that participants received. According to the study, vaccine recipients showed no prior SARS-CoV-2 infection and negative nucleocapsid antibodies. TCRdb's table, derived via immunoSEQ multiplex PCR, lists solely in-frame clones and lacks some. The sample records tens of thousands of clones, roughly 74% being singletons. The CDR3 is 15 amino acids. Germline V gene data show CDR1 as SGDLS and CDR2 as YYNGEE. V shed 1 base and J shed 3 bases, with 10 bases lying between them.

This chain connects TRBV9 to TRBJ2-2; possible D gene TRBD1, 5 bases. The receptor was isolated from a human donor who received a COVID-19 vaccine. The sample was CD4+ T cells from PBMCs cultured with HCoV-229E spike peptides, taken after COVID-19 vaccination. Here the CDR3 reads CASSVIPRDTGELFF. DNA for the CDR3: TGTGCCAGCAGCGTAATCCCCAGGGACACCGGGGAGCTGTTTTTT.